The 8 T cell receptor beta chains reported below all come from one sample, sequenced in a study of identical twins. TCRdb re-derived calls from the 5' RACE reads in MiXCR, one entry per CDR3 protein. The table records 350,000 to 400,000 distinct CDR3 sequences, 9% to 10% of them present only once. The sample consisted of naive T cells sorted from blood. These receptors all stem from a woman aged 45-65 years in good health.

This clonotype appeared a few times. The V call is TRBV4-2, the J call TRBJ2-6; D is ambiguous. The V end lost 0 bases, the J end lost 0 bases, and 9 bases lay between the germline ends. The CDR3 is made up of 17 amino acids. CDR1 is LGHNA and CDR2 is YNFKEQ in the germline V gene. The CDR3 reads CASSQDHRDSGANVLTF. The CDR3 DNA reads TGTGCCAGCAGCCAAGATCACAGAGACTCTGGGGCCAACGTCCTGACTTTC.

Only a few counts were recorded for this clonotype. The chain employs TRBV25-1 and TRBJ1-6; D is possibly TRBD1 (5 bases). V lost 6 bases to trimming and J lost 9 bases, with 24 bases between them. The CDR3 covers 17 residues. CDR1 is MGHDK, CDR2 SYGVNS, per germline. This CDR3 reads CASRSTITGTRASPLHF. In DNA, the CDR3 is TGTGCCAGCAGATCAACAATCACCGGGACTCGGGCTTCACCCCTCCACTTT.

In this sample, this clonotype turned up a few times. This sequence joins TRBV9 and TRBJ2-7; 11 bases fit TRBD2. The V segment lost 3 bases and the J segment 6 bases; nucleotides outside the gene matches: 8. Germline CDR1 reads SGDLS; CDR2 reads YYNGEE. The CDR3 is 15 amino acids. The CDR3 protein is CASSDGTSGWSEQYF. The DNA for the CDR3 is TGTGCCAGCAGCGACGGGACTAGCGGATGGAGCGAGCAGTACTTC.

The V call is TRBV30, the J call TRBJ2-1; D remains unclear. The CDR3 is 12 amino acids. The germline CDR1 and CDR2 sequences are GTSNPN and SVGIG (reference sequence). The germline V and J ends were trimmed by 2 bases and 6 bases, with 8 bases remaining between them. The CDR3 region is CAWSHLGNEQFF. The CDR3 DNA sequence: TGTGCCTGGAGTCACCTAGGCAATGAGCAGTTCTTC. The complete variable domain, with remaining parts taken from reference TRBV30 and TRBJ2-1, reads SQTIHQWPATLVQPVGSPLSLECTVEGTSNPNLYWYRQAAGRGLQLLFYSVGIGQISSEVPQNLSASRPQDRQFILSSKKLLLSDSGFYLCAWSHLGNEQFFGPGTRLTVL.

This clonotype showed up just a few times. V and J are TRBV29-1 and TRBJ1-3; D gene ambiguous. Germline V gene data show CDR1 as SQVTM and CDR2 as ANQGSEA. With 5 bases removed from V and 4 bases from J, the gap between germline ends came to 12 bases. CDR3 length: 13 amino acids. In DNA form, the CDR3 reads TGCAGCGTTAGAACCCCTCCCGGAAACACCATATATTTT. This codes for CSVRTPPGNTIYF.

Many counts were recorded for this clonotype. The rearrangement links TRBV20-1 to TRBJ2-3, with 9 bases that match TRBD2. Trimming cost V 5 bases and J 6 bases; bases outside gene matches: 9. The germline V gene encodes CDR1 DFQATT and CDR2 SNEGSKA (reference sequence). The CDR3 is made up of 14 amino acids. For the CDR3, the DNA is TGCAGTGCTGGGGGCCTAGCGGGAAGGGATACGCAGTATTTT. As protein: CSAGGLAGRDTQYF.

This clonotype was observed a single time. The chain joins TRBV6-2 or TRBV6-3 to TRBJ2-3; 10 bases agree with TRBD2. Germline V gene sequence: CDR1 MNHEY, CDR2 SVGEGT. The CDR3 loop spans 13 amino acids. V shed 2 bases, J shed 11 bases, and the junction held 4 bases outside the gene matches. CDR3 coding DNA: TGTGCCAGCAGTTACAAGCGGGAGGGTTGGCAGTATTTT. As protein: CASSYKREGWQYF.

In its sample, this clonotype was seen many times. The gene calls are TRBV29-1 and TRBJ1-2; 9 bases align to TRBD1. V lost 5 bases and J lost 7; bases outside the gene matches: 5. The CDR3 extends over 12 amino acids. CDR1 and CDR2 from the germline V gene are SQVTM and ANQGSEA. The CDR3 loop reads CSVTGGVGGYTF. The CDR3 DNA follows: TGCAGCGTTACAGGGGGCGTAGGTGGCTACACCTTC.